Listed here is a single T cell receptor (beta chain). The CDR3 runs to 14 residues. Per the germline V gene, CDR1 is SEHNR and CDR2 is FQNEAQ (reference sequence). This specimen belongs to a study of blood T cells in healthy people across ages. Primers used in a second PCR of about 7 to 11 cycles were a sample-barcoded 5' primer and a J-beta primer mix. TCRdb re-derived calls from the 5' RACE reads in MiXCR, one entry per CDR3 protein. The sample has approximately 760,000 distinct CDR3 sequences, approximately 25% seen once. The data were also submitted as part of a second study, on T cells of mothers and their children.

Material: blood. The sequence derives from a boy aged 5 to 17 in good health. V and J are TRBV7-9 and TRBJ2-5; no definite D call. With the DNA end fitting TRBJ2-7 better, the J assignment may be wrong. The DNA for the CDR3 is TGTGCCAGCAGCTTAAGGACGGAACCCTACGAGCAGTACTTC. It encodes CASSLRTEPYEQYF.